This passage covers 8 T cell receptor beta chains from one sample sequenced in a study of T cells in Graves' hyperthyroidism and ophthalmopathy. Regions amplified from RNA transcripts were the TCR beta CDR3 regions. The HTBI primer set drove a first-round RT-PCR of the TCR CDR3. TCRdb re-derived calls from the multiplex PCR reads in MiXCR, one entry per CDR3 protein. The table has a few hundred thousand distinct CDR3 sequences, 20% seen once. Input material: blood. These receptor sequences come from a man younger than 35 with Graves' hyperthyroidism.

This clonotype was counted at least ten times. The chain links TRBV7-2 to TRBJ2-5; D unclear. Germline V CDR1 and CDR2: SGHTA, FQGNSA. The CDR3 sequence is 14 residues long. The ends were cut back, 2 bases at V and 0 bases at J, with 7 bases in the middle. CDR3 DNA sequence: TGTGCCAGCAGCTTACGGGCAGACCAAGAGACCCAGTACTTC. Its protein product is CASSLRADQETQYF. Using reference TRBV7-2 and TRBJ2-5 for the parts outside the CDR3, the full variable domain is GAGVSQSPSNKVTEKGKDVELRCDPISGHTALYWYRQSLGQGLEFLIYFQGNSAPDKSGLPSDRFSAERTGGSVSTLTIQRTQQEDSAVYLCASSLRADQETQYFGPGTRLLVL.

This sequence joins TRBV30 and TRBJ1-1; D is unresolved. CDR3 length: 11 amino acids. The germline CDR1 and CDR2 sequences are GTSNPN and SVGIG (reference sequence). V lost 4 bases and J lost 3, with 6 bases in between. This CDR3 reads CAWTQDTEAFF. CDR3 nucleotides: TGTGCCTGGACACAAGACACTGAAGCTTTCTTT.

This clonotype was seen ten or more times. This chain links TRBV7-2 with TRBJ2-7; no definite D call. Trimming took 4 bases from V and 3 from J, leaving 13 bases between them. The germline V gene encodes CDR1 SGHTA and CDR2 FQGNSA. The CDR3 consists of 14 residues. CDR3 sequence reads: CASSYVANRYEQYF. The CDR3 nucleotides read TGTGCCAGCAGCTATGTGGCCAACCGCTACGAGCAGTACTTC.

In its sample, this clonotype was seen many times. The chain uses TRBV2 and TRBJ1-1; D gene ambiguous. The germline V gene has CDR1 SNHLY and CDR2 FYNNEI. The CDR3 consists of 15 residues. The V end was cut by 4 bases, the J end by 0 bases, with 12 bases between. CDR3 DNA: TGTGCCAGCAGTGCCTGGACCTCCCTGAACACTGAAGCTTTCTTT. This codes for CASSAWTSLNTEAFF. The entire variable domain, with the rest obtained from reference TRBV2 and TRBJ1-1, is as follows: EPEVTQTPSHQVTQMGQEVILRCVPISNHLYFYWYRQILGQKVEFLVSFYNNEISEKSEIFDDQFSVERPDGSNFTLKIRSTKLEDSAMYFCASSAWTSLNTEAFFGQGTRLTVV.

This clonotype was seen a single time. The V call is TRBV20-1, the J call TRBJ1-6, with D unresolved. This CDR3 region has 13 residues. Germline-derived CDR1 and CDR2 are DFQATT and SNEGSKA (reference sequence). V lost 4 bases and J lost 5, with 9 bases in between. CDR3 nucleotide sequence: TGCAGTGCTATGACACTTCATAATTCACCCCTCCACTTT. As protein: CSAMTLHNSPLHF.

Ten or more counts support this clonotype. The chain carries TRBV12-3 or TRBV12-4 and TRBJ2-7; weak D call: TRBD2 (6 bases). This CDR3 is 12 amino acids long. V was trimmed by 6 bases and J by 4 bases, leaving 10 bases between them. In DNA, the CDR3 is TGTGCCAGCAGGCGGGGACCTTACGAGCAGTACTTC. Translated, it gives CASRRGPYEQYF.

V gene TRBV9 combines with J gene TRBJ1-1; D call uncertain. CDR1 is SGDLS, CDR2 YYNGEE, per germline. The CDR3 has 15 amino acids. V lost 0 bases to trimming and J lost 5 bases, with 14 bases between them. The CDR3 sequence is CASSVGPGGRTEAFF. In DNA, the CDR3 is TGTGCCAGCAGCGTAGGGCCCGGAGGGCGAACTGAAGCTTTCTTT.

This clonotype was seen ten or more times. V and J are TRBV27 and TRBJ2-7; 7 bases are shared with TRBD1. Germline V gives CDR1 MNHEY, CDR2 SMNVEV (reference sequence). J was trimmed by 5 bases and V by 3 bases; bases with no gene match: 4. The CDR3 runs 13 residues. The CDR3 coding sequence is TGTGCCAGCAGTTTCGGCAGGGGGAACGAGCAGTACTTC. Amino acids: CASSFGRGNEQYF.